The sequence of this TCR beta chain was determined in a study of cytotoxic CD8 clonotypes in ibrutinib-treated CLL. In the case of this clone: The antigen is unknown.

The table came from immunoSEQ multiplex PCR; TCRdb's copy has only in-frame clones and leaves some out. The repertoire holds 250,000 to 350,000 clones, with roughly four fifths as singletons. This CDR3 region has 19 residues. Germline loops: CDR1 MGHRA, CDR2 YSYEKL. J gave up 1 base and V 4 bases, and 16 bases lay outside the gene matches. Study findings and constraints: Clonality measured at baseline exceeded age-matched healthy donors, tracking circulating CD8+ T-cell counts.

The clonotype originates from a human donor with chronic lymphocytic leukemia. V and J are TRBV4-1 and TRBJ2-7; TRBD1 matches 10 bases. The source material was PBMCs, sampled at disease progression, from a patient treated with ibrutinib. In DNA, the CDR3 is TGCGCCAGCAGCCCCCTAGGGACAGGGGTCTACTTAGGTTCCTACGAGCAGTACTTC. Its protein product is CASSPLGTGVYLGSYEQYF.